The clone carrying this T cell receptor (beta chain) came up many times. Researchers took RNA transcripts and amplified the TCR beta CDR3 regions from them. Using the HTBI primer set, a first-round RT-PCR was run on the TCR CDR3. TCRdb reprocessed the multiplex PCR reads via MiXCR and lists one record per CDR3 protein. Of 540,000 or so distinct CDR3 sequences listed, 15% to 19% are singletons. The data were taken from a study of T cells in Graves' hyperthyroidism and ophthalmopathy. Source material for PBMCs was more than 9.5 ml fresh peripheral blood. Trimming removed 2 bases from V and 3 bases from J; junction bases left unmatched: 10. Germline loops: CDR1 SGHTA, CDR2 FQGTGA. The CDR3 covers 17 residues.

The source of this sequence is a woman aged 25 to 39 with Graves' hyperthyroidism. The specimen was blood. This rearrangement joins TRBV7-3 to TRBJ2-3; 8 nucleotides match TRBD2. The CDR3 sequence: CASSLQGAASGTDTQYF. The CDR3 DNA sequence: TGTGCCAGCAGCTTACAGGGAGCGGCTAGCGGGACAGATACGCAGTATTTT.